The 12 T cell receptor beta chains reported below all come from one sample, sequenced in a study of T-cell reconstitution after alpha-beta-depleted transplantation in children. The authors prepared the TCRbeta library with unique molecular identifiers. In TCRdb, the PCR reads were re-called with MiXCR into one record per CDR3 protein. The table lists about 600,000 distinct CDR3 sequences, 10% to 15% of them singletons. The input for sequencing was PBMCs, mostly from graft donor cells, taken 360 days after TCRalphabeta/CD19-depleted stem cell transplant. Receptors originate from a male patient aged 10 to 17 who had a stem cell transplant for acute myeloid leukemia, so the T cells may come from the graft donor.

This clonotype was found a few times. The chain recombines TRBV5-1 with TRBJ2-2; the match to TRBD1 covers 8 bases. CDR3 length: 16 residues. From germline, CDR1 is SGHRS and CDR2 YFSETQ. V was pared by 3 bases and J by 3 bases, with 7 bases of the junction left unmatched. CDR3 region: CASSSWGQEYTGELFF. CDR3 sequence (DNA): TGCGCCAGCAGCTCGTGGGGACAGGAGTACACCGGGGAGCTGTTTTTT.

This clonotype occurred a few times. The chain uses TRBV27 and TRBJ1-3; no definite D call. CDR1 and CDR2 (germline): MNHEY, SMNVEV (reference sequence). CDR3 length: 13 amino acids. The germline V and J ends were trimmed by 5 bases and 1 base, with 6 bases remaining between them. CDR3: CASSLQSGNTIYF. DNA for the CDR3: TGTGCCAGCAGTCTCCAGTCTGGAAACACCATATATTTT.

Ten or more counts support this clonotype. This rearrangement joins TRBV6-2 or TRBV6-3 to TRBJ2-3; 9 positions match TRBD2. The CDR3 runs 16 residues. V shed 0 bases and J 5 bases; nucleotides not matched to a gene: 6. The germline V gene has CDR1 MNHEY and CDR2 SVGEGT. The CDR3 sequence is CASSYSAGGPEDTQYF. CDR3 sequence (DNA): TGTGCCAGCAGTTACTCGGCGGGAGGGCCGGAAGATACGCAGTATTTT.

In this sample, this clonotype turned up many times. The DNA of the CDR3 is TGTGCCAGCAGCTTAGAGTCAGGACTAACCAAAAACATTCAGTACTTC. Amino acid sequence: CASSLESGLTKNIQYF. V gene TRBV7-2 combines with J gene TRBJ2-4, with D tentatively TRBD2 (6 bases). The CDR3 is made up of 16 amino acids. Germline CDR1 SGHTA, CDR2 FQGNSA. Trimming pared 1 base from V and 2 bases from J, leaving 12 bases between.

The gene calls are TRBV28 and TRBJ1-5; D unresolved. In germline, CDR1 is MDHEN, CDR2 SYDVKM. Between the trimmed V and J ends, which lost 3 bases and 0 bases, there was a span of 18 bases. The CDR3 sequence is 18 residues long. The DNA for the CDR3 is TGTGCCAGCAGTTTCCCCCGAGGCAGCAGCTATAGCAATCAGCCCCAGCATTTT. The encoded protein is CASSFPRGSSYSNQPQHF. Full variable domain (rest looked up from reference TRBV28 and TRBJ1-5): DVKVTQSSRYLVKRTGEKVFLECVQDMDHENMFWYRQDPGLGLRLIYFSYDVKMKEKGDIPEGYSVSREKKERFSLILESASTNQTSMYLCASSFPRGSSYSNQPQHFGDGTRLSIL.

There are a few counts of this clonotype. This rearrangement joins TRBV2 to TRBJ2-3; tentatively, D is TRBD1 (5 bases). V was shortened by 4 bases and J by 5 bases, with 13 bases between the two germline ends. This CDR3 has 14 residues. Germline assignment: CDR1 SNHLY and CDR2 FYNNEI. The CDR3 spells CASSVRQLEDTQYF. The CDR3 nucleotides are TGTGCCAGCAGTGTTAGACAGTTAGAAGATACGCAGTATTTT. The variable domain in full, completed from reference TRBV2 and TRBJ2-3, reads EPEVTQTPSHQVTQMGQEVILRCVPISNHLYFYWYRQILGQKVEFLVSFYNNEISEKSEIFDDQFSVERPDGSNFTLKIRSTKLEDSAMYFCASSVRQLEDTQYFGPGTRLTVL.

V gene TRBV27 combines with J gene TRBJ2-7, with 10 bases matching TRBD1. V gave up 3 bases and J gave up 3 bases; unmatched junction bases: 5. The germline CDR1 and CDR2 sequences are MNHEY and SMNVEV (reference sequence). This CDR3 comprises 15 residues. The CDR3 DNA sequence: TGTGCCAGCAGTTTGACGACAGGGGGCTACTACGAGCAGTACTTC. It specifies CASSLTTGGYYEQYF.

There are a few counts of this clonotype. CDR3 in amino acids: CASSVGGSNQPQHF. CDR3 bases: TGTGCCAGCAGCGTAGGGGGGAGCAATCAGCCCCAGCATTTT. The chain joins TRBV9 to TRBJ1-5, with D maybe TRBD1 (5 bases). Germline V lookup: CDR1 SGDLS, CDR2 YYNGEE. The V and J ends lost 0 bases and 1 base respectively, with 5 bases between them. CDR3 length: 14 amino acids.

This clonotype appeared many times. In DNA form, the CDR3 reads TGCGCCAGCAGCTTGGAGGGAGCCACAGATACGCAGTATTTT. Amino acid sequence: CASSLEGATDTQYF. The genes are TRBV5-1 and TRBJ2-3, with D tentatively TRBD2 (5 bases). Trimming took 0 bases from V and 2 from J, leaving 7 bases between them. The CDR3 totals 14 residues. The germline CDR1 and CDR2 sequences are SGHRS and YFSETQ. The full variable domain, rest sourced from reference TRBV5-1 and TRBJ2-3, is KAGVTQTPRYLIKTRGQQVTLSCSPISGHRSVSWYQQTPGQGLQFLFEYFSETQRNKGNFPGRFSGRQFSNSRSEMNVSTLELGDSALYLCASSLEGATDTQYFGPGTRLTVL.

This clonotype was found a few times. V and J are TRBV20-1 and TRBJ1-4; possible D gene TRBD1, 5 bases. V lost 5 bases and J 4 bases, leaving 17 bases between the germline ends. Germline lookup yields CDR1 DFQATT and CDR2 SNEGSKA (reference sequence). The CDR3 is 15 residues long. The CDR3 nucleotides are TGCAGTGCTTTTCAGCTTCCGGGGCATAATGAAAAACTGTTTTTT. Its translation: CSAFQLPGHNEKLFF.

Here the CDR3 DNA reads TGTGCCACCTATAGCGGGAGGTTAACCTACGAGCAGTACTTC. This translates into CATYSGRLTYEQYF. V gene TRBV10-3 combines with J gene TRBJ2-7; 10 nucleotides align to TRBD2. Germline V gene sequence: CDR1 ENHRY, CDR2 SYGVKD. Unmatched junction bases numbered 8, after V lost 10 bases and J lost 2 bases. The CDR3 contains 14 residues.

V gene TRBV7-2 combines with J gene TRBJ2-7, with D tentatively TRBD1 (5 bases). V lost 4 bases to trimming and J lost 2 bases, with 12 bases between them. Germline V CDR1 and CDR2: SGHTA, FQGNSA. There are 14 residues in the CDR3. CDR3 amino acids: CASSSRGRAYEQYF. The CDR3, as DNA: TGTGCCAGCAGCTCACGAGGCAGGGCCTACGAGCAGTACTTC.